The 13 T cell receptor beta chains given below trace back to one sample, sequenced in a study of cytomegalovirus exposure and HLA in healthy donors. In the PCR, 60 Vbeta and 13 Jbeta primers were used. The assay was immunoSEQ multiplex PCR, and TCRdb's table has in-frame clones only and misses some. The sample shows about 190,000 clones, over 70% of them seen only once. Sequenced: PBMCs. These receptors all stem from a woman aged 25 to 45 in good health and CMV-seropositive.

The V call is TRBV7-2, the J call TRBJ2-6; the D is unclear. Per the germline V gene, CDR1 is SGHTA and CDR2 is FQGNSA. The CDR3 sequence is 15 residues long. V shed 1 base and J shed 5 bases, with 9 bases lying between them. CDR3 nucleotides: TGTGCCAGCAGCTTAGGATTAGATTGGGCCAACGTCCTGACTTTC. This gives the protein CASSLGLDWANVLTF.

V gene TRBV29-1 combines with J gene TRBJ2-3; a possible D gene is TRBD2 (5 bases). Trimming cost V 4 bases and J 6 bases, with 8 bases left between them. CDR1 is SQVTM and CDR2 is ANQGSEA in the germline V gene. The CDR3 sequence is 11 residues long. CDR3 DNA: TGCAGCGTTGGAGGGTCCGATACGCAGTATTTT. Protein sequence: CSVGGSDTQYF.

The J gene is TRBJ1-1, the V gene TRBV28, with 10 bases identical to TRBD1. CDR1 and CDR2 (germline): MDHEN, SYDVKM. There are 15 residues in the CDR3. With V trimmed by 4 bases and J by 7 bases, 9 bases remained unmatched. Here the CDR3 reads CASSSRDRGPVEAFF. The CDR3 DNA follows: TGTGCCAGCAGTTCCCGGGACAGGGGACCGGTTGAAGCTTTCTTT.

The J gene is TRBJ1-1, the V gene TRBV29-1, with D possibly matching TRBD1 (5 bases). The germline CDR1 and CDR2 sequences are SQVTM and ANQGSEA. The V gene lost 2 bases and the J gene lost 4 bases, with 17 bases spanning the gap. The CDR3 has 15 residues. The CDR3 bases are TGCAGCGTTGAACAGGGCGGGAAGGGAAGCACTGAAGCTTTCTTT. Residues: CSVEQGGKGSTEAFF.

The V call is TRBV2, the J call TRBJ2-2; 8 bases fit TRBD2. CDR1 and CDR2 from the germline V gene are SNHLY and FYNNEI. V was clipped by 2 bases and J by 5 bases; unmatched bases: 4. This CDR3 is built from 15 residues. The CDR3 region is CASSETSGSTGELFF. The DNA of the CDR3 is TGTGCCAGCAGTGAAACCAGCGGGAGTACCGGGGAGCTGTTTTTT.

This sequence joins TRBV5-8 and TRBJ2-3; 7 positions match TRBD2. This CDR3 has 14 amino acids. CDR1 is SGHTS and CDR2 is YDEGEE in the germline V gene. The trim removed 4 bases at V and 9 bases at J, leaving 11 bases unmatched. CDR3 protein: CASSRRREMRTQYF. The CDR3 DNA is TGTGCCAGCAGCCGCCGGCGGGAGATGAGAACGCAGTATTTT.

The chain is built from TRBV5-8 and TRBJ1-1; D may be TRBD1 (6 bases). The germline V gene encodes CDR1 SGHTS and CDR2 YDEGEE. Deletions cut 0 bases from V and 10 bases from J, with 13 bases between. The CDR3 is 13 residues long. DNA for the CDR3: TGTGCCAGCAGCTTGGACAGGGCCTCCAGAGCTTTCTTT. Its translation: CASSLDRASRAFF.

This clone has just a few counts. The gene calls are TRBV29-1 and TRBJ2-7; TRBD1 matches 8 bases. The length of the CDR3 is 13 residues. CDR1 is SQVTM, CDR2 ANQGSEA, per germline. V gave up 6 bases and J gave up 3 bases; unmatched junction bases: 7. The CDR3 DNA is TGCAGCGTCCGTTCCGGGACAGGCTACGAGCAGTACTTC. Amino acid sequence: CSVRSGTGYEQYF.

V usage is TRBV28 and J usage is TRBJ2-4, with TRBD1 matching 10 bases. CDR1 and CDR2 from the germline V gene are MDHEN and SYDVKM. This CDR3 is built from 15 residues. Trimming removed 3 bases from V and 3 bases from J; junction bases left unmatched: 2. CDR3 nucleotides: TGTGCCAGCAGTTTGCGGGACAGGGGCAAAAACATTCAGTACTTC. Translation: CASSLRDRGKNIQYF.

The genes are TRBV5-6 and TRBJ1-1; TRBD1 might be the D (5 bases). The CDR3 is 12 residues long. Germline values: CDR1 SGHDT, CDR2 YYEEEE. Trimming removed 4 bases at V and 4 bases at J, with 8 bases between. DNA of the CDR3: TGTGCCAGCAGCCAGGGTGGCACTGAAGCTTTCTTT. This sequence encodes CASSQGGTEAFF. The full variable domain, in which reference TRBV5-6 and TRBJ1-1 provide the parts outside the CDR3, is DAGVTQSPTHLIKTRGQQVTLRCSPKSGHDTVSWYQQALGQGPQFIFQYYEEEERQRGNFPDRFSGHQFPNYSSELNVNALLLGDSALYLCASSQGGTEAFFGQGTRLTVV.

This clone was counted between two and nine times. The chain is built from TRBV11-2 and TRBJ2-1; D is possibly TRBD2 (6 bases). The CDR3 contains 11 residues. V lost 5 bases and J 10 bases, leaving 9 bases between the germline ends. The germline gives CDR1 SGHAT, CDR2 FQNNGV. The CDR3 region is CASSRGREQFF. In nucleotides, the CDR3 is TGTGCCAGCAGCCGGGGGAGGGAGCAGTTCTTC.

V and J are TRBV7-9 and TRBJ2-7; D might be TRBD2 (6 bases). The germline CDR1 and CDR2 sequences are SEHNR and FQNEAQ (reference sequence). This CDR3 is built from 13 residues. V dropped 5 bases and J dropped 6 bases, with 14 bases sitting between them. DNA for the CDR3: TGTGCCAGCAGCCCCCCGACTAGACGCGAGCAGTACTTC. This encodes CASSPPTRREQYF.

The rearrangement links TRBV6-6 to TRBJ2-1, with 8 bases aligning to TRBD2. The CDR3 is made up of 15 amino acids. Looked up from germline, CDR1 is MNHNY and CDR2 is SVGAGI (reference sequence). V shed 6 bases, J shed 5 bases, and the junction held 9 bases outside the gene matches. For the CDR3, the DNA is TGTGCCAGCAGGCCTCCGGGACTAGAAGACAATGAGCAGTTCTTC. Residues: CASRPPGLEDNEQFF.